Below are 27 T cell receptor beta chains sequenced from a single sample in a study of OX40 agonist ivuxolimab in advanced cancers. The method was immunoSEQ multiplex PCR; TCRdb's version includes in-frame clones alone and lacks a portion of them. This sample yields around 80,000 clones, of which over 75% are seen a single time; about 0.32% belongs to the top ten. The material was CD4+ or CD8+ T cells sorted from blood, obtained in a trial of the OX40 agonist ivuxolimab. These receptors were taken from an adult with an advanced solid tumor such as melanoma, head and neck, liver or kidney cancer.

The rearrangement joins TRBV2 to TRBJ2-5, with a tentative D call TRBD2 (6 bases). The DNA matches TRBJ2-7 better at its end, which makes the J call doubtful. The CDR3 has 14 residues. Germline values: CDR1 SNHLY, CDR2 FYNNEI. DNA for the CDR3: TGTGCCAGCACTCAAGAGGCGGGATACTACGAGCAGTACTTC. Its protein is CASTQEAGYYEQYF.

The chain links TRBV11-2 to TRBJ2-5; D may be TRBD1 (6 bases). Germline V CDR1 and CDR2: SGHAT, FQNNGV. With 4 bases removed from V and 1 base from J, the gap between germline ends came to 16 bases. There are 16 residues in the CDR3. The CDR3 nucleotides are TGTGCCAGCAGCTGGGGGCCCTCTTTGTCCCAAGAGACCCAGTACTTC. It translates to CASSWGPSLSQETQYF. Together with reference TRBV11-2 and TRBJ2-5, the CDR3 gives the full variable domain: EAGVAQSPRYKIIEKRQSVAFWCNPISGHATLYWYQQILGQGPKLLIQFQNNGVVDDSQLPKDRFSAERLKGVDSTLKIQPAKLEDSAVYLCASSWGPSLSQETQYFGPGTRLLVL.

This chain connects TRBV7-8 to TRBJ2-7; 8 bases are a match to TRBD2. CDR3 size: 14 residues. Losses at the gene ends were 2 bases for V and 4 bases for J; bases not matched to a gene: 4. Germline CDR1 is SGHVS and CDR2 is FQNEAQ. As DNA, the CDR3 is TGTGCCAGCAGCTTACAAGCGGGAGTTTACGAGCAGTACTTC. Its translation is CASSLQAGVYEQYF.

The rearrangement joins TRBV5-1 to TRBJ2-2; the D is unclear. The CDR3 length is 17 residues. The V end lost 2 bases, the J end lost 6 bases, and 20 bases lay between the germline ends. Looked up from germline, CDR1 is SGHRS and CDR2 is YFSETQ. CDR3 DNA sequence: TGCGCCAGCAGCTTCTCTACTGACTCTTTCCGAGCCGGGGAGCTGTTTTTT. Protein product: CASSFSTDSFRAGELFF.

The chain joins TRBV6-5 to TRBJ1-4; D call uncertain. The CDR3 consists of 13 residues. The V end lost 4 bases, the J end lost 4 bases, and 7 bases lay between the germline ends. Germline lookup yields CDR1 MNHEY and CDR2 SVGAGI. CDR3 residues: CASSSGINEKLFF. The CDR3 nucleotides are TGTGCCAGCAGTTCCGGCATTAATGAAAAACTGTTTTTT.

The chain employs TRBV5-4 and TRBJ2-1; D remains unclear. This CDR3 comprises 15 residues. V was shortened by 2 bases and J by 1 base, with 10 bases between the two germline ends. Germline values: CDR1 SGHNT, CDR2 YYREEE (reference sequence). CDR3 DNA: TGTGCCAGCAGCTTTGATCCCAGTTCCTACAATGAGCAGTTCTTC. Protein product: CASSFDPSSYNEQFF.

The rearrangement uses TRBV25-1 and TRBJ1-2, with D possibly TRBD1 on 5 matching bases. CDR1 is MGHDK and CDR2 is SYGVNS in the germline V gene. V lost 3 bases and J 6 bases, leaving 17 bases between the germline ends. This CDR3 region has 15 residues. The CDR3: CASSDSMKAGNGYTF. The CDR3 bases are TGTGCCAGCAGTGATAGTATGAAGGCAGGGAATGGCTACACCTTC.

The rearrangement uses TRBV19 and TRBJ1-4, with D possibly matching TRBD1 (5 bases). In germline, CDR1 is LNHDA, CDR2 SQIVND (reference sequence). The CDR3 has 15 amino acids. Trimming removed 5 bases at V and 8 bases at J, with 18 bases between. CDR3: CASSPGLTPGEKLFF. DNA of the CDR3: TGTGCCAGTAGTCCGGGACTGACCCCAGGGGAAAAACTGTTTTTT.

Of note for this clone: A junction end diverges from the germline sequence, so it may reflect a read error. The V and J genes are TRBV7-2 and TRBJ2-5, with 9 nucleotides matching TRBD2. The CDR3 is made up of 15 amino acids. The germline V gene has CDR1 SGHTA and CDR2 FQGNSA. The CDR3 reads CAGSLALAGVGTQYF. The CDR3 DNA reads TGTGCCGGCAGCTTAGCATTAGCGGGAGTGGGGACCCAGTACTTC.

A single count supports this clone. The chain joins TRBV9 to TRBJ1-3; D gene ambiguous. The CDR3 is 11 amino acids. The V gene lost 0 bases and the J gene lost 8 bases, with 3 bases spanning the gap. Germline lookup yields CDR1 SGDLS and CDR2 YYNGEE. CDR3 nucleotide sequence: TGTGCCAGCAGCGTAGAAGACACCATATATTTT. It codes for CASSVEDTIYF.

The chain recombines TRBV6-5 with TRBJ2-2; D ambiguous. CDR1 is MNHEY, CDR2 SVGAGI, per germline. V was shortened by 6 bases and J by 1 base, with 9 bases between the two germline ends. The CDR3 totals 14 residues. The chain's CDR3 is CASSRPGNTGELFF. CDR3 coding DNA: TGTGCCAGCAGCCGTCCGGGGAACACCGGGGAGCTGTTTTTT.

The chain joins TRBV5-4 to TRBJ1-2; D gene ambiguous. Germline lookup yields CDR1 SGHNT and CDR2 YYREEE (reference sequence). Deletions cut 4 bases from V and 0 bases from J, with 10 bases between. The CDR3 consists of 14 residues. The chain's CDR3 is CASSREATNYGYTF. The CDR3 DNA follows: TGTGCCAGCAGCCGGGAGGCTACTAACTATGGCTACACCTTC.

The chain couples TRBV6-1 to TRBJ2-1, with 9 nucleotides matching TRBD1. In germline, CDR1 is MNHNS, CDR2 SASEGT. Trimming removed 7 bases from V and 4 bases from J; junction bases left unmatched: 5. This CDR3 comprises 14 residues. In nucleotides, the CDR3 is TGTGCCAGCAATAGGGGACAGGGATACAATGAGCAGTTCTTC. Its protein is CASNRGQGYNEQFF.

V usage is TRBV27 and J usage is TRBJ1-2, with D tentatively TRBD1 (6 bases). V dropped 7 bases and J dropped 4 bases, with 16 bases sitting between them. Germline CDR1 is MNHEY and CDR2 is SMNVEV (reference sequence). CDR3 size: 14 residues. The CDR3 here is CASTPRGSLYGYTF. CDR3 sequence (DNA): TGTGCCAGCACCCCCAGGGGATCTCTCTATGGCTACACCTTC.

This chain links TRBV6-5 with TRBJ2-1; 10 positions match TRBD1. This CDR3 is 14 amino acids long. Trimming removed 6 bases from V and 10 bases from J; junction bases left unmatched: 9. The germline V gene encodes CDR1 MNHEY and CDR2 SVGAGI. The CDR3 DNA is TGTGCCAGCAGCCGGGACAGGGGTCTACTCGAGCAGTTCTTC. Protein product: CASSRDRGLLEQFF.

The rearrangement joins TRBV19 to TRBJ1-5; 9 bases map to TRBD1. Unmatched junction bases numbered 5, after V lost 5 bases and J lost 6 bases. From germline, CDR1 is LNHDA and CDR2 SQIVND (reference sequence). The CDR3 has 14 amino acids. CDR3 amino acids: CASSRDRAGQPQHF. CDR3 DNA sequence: TGTGCCAGTAGTCGGGACAGGGCGGGTCAGCCCCAGCATTTT. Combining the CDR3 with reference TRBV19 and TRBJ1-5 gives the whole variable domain DGGITQSPKYLFRKEGQNVTLSCEQNLNHDAMYWYRQDPGQGLRLIYYSQIVNDFQKGDIAEGYSVSREKKESFPLTVTSAQKNPTAFYLCASSRDRAGQPQHFGDGTRLSIL.

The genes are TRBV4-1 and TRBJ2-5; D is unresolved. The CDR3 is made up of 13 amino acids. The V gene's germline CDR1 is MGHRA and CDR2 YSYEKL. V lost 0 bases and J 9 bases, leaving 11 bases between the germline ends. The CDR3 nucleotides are TGCGCCAGCAGCCAAGATCTCGGTGGGGCCCAGTACTTC. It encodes CASSQDLGGAQYF.

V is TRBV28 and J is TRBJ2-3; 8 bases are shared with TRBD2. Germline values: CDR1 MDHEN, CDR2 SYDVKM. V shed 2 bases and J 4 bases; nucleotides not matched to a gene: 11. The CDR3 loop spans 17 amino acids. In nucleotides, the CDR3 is TGTGCCAGCAGTTTAGGCGGTGTAGCGGGACGCTCAGATACGCAGTATTTT. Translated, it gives CASSLGGVAGRSDTQYF.

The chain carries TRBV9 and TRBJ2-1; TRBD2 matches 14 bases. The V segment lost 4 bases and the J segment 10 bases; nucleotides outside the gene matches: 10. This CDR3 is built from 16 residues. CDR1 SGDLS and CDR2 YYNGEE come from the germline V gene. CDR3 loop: CASSLPGLAGEGEQFF. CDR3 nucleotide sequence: TGTGCCAGCAGCTTACCGGGACTAGCGGGAGAGGGGGAGCAGTTCTTC.

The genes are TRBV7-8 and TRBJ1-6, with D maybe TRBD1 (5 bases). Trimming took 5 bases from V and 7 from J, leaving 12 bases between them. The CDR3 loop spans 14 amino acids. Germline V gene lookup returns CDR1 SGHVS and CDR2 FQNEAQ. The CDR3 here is CASSGEGANSPLHF. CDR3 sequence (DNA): TGTGCCAGCAGCGGCGAAGGGGCCAATTCACCCCTCCACTTT.

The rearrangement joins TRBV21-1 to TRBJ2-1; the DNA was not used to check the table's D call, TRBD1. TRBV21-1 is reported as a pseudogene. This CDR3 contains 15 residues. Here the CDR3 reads CAIPPVGGMDNEQFF. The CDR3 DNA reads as TGTGCCATTCCCCCGGTAGGGGGAATGGACAATGAGCAGTTCTTC.

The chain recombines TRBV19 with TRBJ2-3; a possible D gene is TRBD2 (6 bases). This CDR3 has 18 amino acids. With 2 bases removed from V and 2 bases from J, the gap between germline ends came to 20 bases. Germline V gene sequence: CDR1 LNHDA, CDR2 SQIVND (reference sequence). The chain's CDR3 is CASSIFSGSRGVTDTQYF. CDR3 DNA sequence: TGTGCCAGTAGTATATTTTCCGGGAGTAGAGGTGTCACAGATACGCAGTATTTT. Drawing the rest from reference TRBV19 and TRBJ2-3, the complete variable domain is DGGITQSPKYLFRKEGQNVTLSCEQNLNHDAMYWYRQDPGQGLRLIYYSQIVNDFQKGDIAEGYSVSREKKESFPLTVTSAQKNPTAFYLCASSIFSGSRGVTDTQYFGPGTRLTVL.

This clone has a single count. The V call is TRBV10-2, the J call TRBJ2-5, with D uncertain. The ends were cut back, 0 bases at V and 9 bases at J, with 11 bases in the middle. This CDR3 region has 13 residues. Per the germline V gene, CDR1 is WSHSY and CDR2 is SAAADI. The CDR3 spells CASSESKENAQYF. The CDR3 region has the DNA TGCGCCAGCAGTGAGTCGAAGGAGAACGCCCAGTACTTC.

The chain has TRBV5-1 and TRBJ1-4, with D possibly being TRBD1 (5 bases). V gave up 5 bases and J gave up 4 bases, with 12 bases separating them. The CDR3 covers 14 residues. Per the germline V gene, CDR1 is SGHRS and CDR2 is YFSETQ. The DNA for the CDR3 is TGCGCCAGCAGTGGGGCAGGGAGTAATGAAAAACTGTTTTTT. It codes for CASSGAGSNEKLFF. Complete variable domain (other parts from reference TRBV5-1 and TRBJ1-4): KAGVTQTPRYLIKTRGQQVTLSCSPISGHRSVSWYQQTPGQGLQFLFEYFSETQRNKGNFPGRFSGRQFSNSRSEMNVSTLELGDSALYLCASSGAGSNEKLFFGSGTQLSVL.

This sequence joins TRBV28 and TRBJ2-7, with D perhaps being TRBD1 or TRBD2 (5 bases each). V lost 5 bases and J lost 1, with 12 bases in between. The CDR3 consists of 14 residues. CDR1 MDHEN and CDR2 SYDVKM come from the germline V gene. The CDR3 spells CASSRGGASYEQYV. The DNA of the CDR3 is TGTGCCAGCAGTCGGGGCGGTGCTTCCTACGAGCAGTACGTC.

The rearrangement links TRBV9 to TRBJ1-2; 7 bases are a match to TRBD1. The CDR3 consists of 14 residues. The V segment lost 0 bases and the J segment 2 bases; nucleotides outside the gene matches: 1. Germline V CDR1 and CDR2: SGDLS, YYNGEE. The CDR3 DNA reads TGTGCCAGCAGCGTAGGGGGACAGAACTATGGCTACACCTTC. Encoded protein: CASSVGGQNYGYTF.

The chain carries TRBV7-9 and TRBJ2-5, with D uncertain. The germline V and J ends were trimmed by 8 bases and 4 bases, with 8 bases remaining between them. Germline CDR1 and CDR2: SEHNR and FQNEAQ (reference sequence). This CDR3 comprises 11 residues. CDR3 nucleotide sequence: TGTGCCAGCGCCTTCGGAGAGACCCAGTACTTC. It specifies CASAFGETQYF.